The 12 T cell receptor beta chains in this list originate from one sample, sequenced in a study of cytomegalovirus exposure and HLA in healthy donors. PCR used 60 Vbeta primers and 13 Jbeta primers. TCRdb keeps only in-frame clones here, not all; method: immunoSEQ multiplex PCR. Among some 130,000 clones listed, about four fifths were seen once. Sequencing was carried out using PBMCs. The origin of the receptors is a male donor in good health and CMV-seropositive.

This clone was seen once. This chain uses TRBV28 with TRBJ1-5, with D tentatively TRBD1 (6 bases). The V gene lost 8 bases and the J gene lost 3 bases, with 17 bases spanning the gap. Germline assignment: CDR1 MDHEN and CDR2 SYDVKM. There are 15 residues in the CDR3. The chain's CDR3 is CASGPQDRPNQPQHF. CDR3 DNA: TGTGCCAGCGGCCCCCAGGACAGACCCAATCAGCCCCAGCATTTT.

V gene TRBV19 combines with J gene TRBJ2-1, with 7 bases lining up with TRBD2. Germline assignment: CDR1 LNHDA and CDR2 SQIVND (reference sequence). Trimming at V came to 5 bases and at J to 3 bases, leaving 13 bases not matched to a gene. This CDR3 is built from 17 residues. The CDR3 nucleotides read TGTGCCAGTAGTGATCTGCCTACTAGCGAAATCTACAATGAGCAGTTCTTC. Protein product: CASSDLPTSEIYNEQFF.

The V call is TRBV9, the J call TRBJ2-1, with 11 bases aligning to TRBD2. Germline values: CDR1 SGDLS, CDR2 YYNGEE. The CDR3 has 15 residues. The junction had 10 bases not matched to a gene; V was cut back by 4 bases and J by 10 bases. The CDR3 nucleotides are TGTGCCAGCAGCCCCGGGACTAGCGGCCCCTTCGAGCAGTTCTTC. Amino acids: CASSPGTSGPFEQFF.

This chain uses TRBV29-1 with TRBJ2-7; 9 bases agree with TRBD2. Germline loops: CDR1 SQVTM, CDR2 ANQGSEA. The CDR3 is 13 residues long. With V trimmed by 6 bases and J by 2 bases, 5 bases remained unmatched. DNA for the CDR3: TGCAGCGTGAGACTAGCGGAAACCTACGAGCAGTACTTC. Amino acids: CSVRLAETYEQYF.

This clone was seen more than once but under ten times. The chain joins TRBV11-2 to TRBJ2-3; 9 nucleotides agree with TRBD2. This CDR3 is built from 18 residues. V lost 2 bases, J lost 2 bases, and 11 bases stayed unmatched. CDR1 is SGHAT, CDR2 FQNNGV, per germline. CDR3 sequence reads: CASSLWREREVNTDTQYF. The CDR3 region has the DNA TGTGCCAGCAGCTTATGGCGAGAGCGGGAGGTCAACACAGATACGCAGTATTTT.

J is TRBJ1-2 and V is TRBV7-2, with D unclear. This CDR3 is 13 amino acids long. Trimming left V 4 bases short and J 6 bases short, with 12 bases between. From germline, CDR1 is SGHTA and CDR2 FQGNSA. The CDR3 nucleotides are TGTGCCAGCAGCTCCGATCACCAGGATGGCTACACCTTC. Translating it yields CASSSDHQDGYTF.

This chain links TRBV6-5 with TRBJ1-1; the D gene is possibly TRBD1 (5 bases). Trimming removed 7 bases at V and 0 bases at J, with 9 bases between. Per the germline V gene, CDR1 is MNHEY and CDR2 is SVGAGI. The CDR3 runs to 13 residues. CDR3 sequence reads: CASNKDMNTEAFF. CDR3 nucleotides: TGTGCCAGCAACAAGGACATGAACACTGAAGCTTTCTTT.

The chain combines TRBV7-2 with TRBJ2-7; TRBD1 matches at 7 bases. CDR3 length: 13 residues. J lost 6 bases, V lost 6 bases, and 8 bases had no gene match. The germline gives CDR1 SGHTA, CDR2 FQGNSA. CDR3 in DNA: TGTGCCAGCAGTCGTGACAGGGAAGGCGAGCAGTACTTC. Translated: CASSRDREGEQYF.

The CDR3 here is CATDRGDEQFF. CDR3 DNA sequence: TGTGCCACCGACAGGGGCGATGAGCAGTTCTTC. The V and J genes are TRBV5-4 and TRBJ2-1, with 8 bases lining up with TRBD1. The CDR3 loop spans 11 amino acids. Germline V CDR1 and CDR2: SGHNT, YYREEE (reference sequence). V shed 9 bases and J 8 bases; nucleotides not matched to a gene: 4.

The chain uses TRBV29-1 and TRBJ2-5, with unresolved D. Trimming removed 1 base from V and 2 bases from J, with 17 bases in between. Germline-derived CDR1 and CDR2 are SQVTM and ANQGSEA. The CDR3 is 16 residues long. In nucleotides, the CDR3 is TGCAGCGTTGAAGGCGGCACCCTACTGCCTCAAGAGACCCAGTACTTC. Amino acid sequence: CSVEGGTLLPQETQYF. Looking up the rest from reference TRBV29-1 and TRBJ2-5 gives the full variable domain: SAVISQKPSRDICQRGTSLTIQCQVDSQVTMMFWYRQQPGQSLTLIATANQGSEATYESGFVIDKFPISRPNLTFSTLTVSNMSPEDSSIYLCSVEGGTLLPQETQYFGPGTRLLVL.

The rearrangement links TRBV5-4 to TRBJ2-7; TRBD2 is a possible D gene (5 bases). Trimming removed 3 bases from V and 0 bases from J, with 10 bases in between. The germline CDR1 and CDR2 sequences are SGHNT and YYREEE (reference sequence). CDR3 length: 14 residues. The CDR3: CASSSTGYSYEQYF. In DNA, the CDR3 is TGTGCCAGCAGCTCTACGGGGTACTCCTACGAGCAGTACTTC. The complete variable domain, with remaining parts taken from reference TRBV5-4 and TRBJ2-7, reads ETGVTQSPTHLIKTRGQQVTLRCSSQSGHNTVSWYQQALGQGPQFIFQYYREEENGRGNFPPRFSGLQFPNYSSELNVNALELDDSALYLCASSSTGYSYEQYFGPGTRLTVT.

The chain is built from TRBV30 and TRBJ1-2; D is possibly TRBD1 (5 bases). V lost 4 bases and J 2 bases, leaving 8 bases between the germline ends. Per germline, CDR1 GTSNPN and CDR2 SVGIG (reference sequence). The CDR3 is 12 amino acids. In DNA form, the CDR3 reads TGTGCCTGGACTTCAGGGAACTATGGCTACACCTTC. This encodes CAWTSGNYGYTF.